These 16 T cell receptor beta chains originate from one sample sequenced in a study of T cell responses to AZD1222 COVID-19 vaccine. Produced via immunoSEQ multiplex PCR; TCRdb's table is partial and in-frame only. The table lists some 200,000 clones, roughly 92% of them singletons. The sequencing used peripheral blood, collected 28 days after the second dose of the MenACWY control vaccine. The receptors were gathered from an adult who received the MenACWY meningococcal vaccine as a control.

For the CDR3, the DNA is TGTGCCAGCAGGGAGGTATATGGCTACACCTTC. It codes for CASREVYGYTF. V usage is TRBV28 and J usage is TRBJ1-2; no firm D call. CDR1 is MDHEN, CDR2 SYDVKM, per germline. Trimming removed 6 bases from V and 5 bases from J, with 7 bases in between. There are 11 residues in the CDR3.

The chain combines TRBV24-1 with TRBJ2-1; 11 positions agree with TRBD1. J was trimmed by 4 bases and V by 3 bases; bases with no gene match: 4. Germline V gene data show CDR1 as KGHDR and CDR2 as SFDVKD. The CDR3 has 16 amino acids. As DNA, the CDR3 is TGTGCCACCAGTGATCCGGGACAGGGGGTTTACAATGAGCAGTTCTTC. It is translated as CATSDPGQGVYNEQFF.

There are a few counts of this clone. The V and J genes are TRBV6-5 and TRBJ1-1; no clear D. CDR1 and CDR2 from the germline V gene are MNHEY and SVGAGI. The ends were cut back, 4 bases at V and 2 bases at J, with 11 bases in the middle. This CDR3 comprises 14 residues. The CDR3 nucleotides read TGTGCCAGCAGTTCCCGGACGGGTAACACTGAAGCTTTCTTT. Protein product: CASSSRTGNTEAFF.

V and J are TRBV7-9 and TRBJ2-7; maybe TRBD2 (6 bases). The CDR3 is 13 amino acids. Germline-derived CDR1 and CDR2 are SEHNR and FQNEAQ (reference sequence). The ends were cut back, 4 bases at V and 3 bases at J, with 10 bases in the middle. The DNA for the CDR3 is TGTGCCAGCAGCTCCGGGACTGACTACGAGCAGTACTTC. It translates to CASSSGTDYEQYF.

CDR3 nucleotides: TGTGCCTGGAGAGCTCGGGGGGGTACCGGGGAGCTGTTTTTT. This sequence encodes CAWRARGGTGELFF. This sequence joins TRBV30 and TRBJ2-2; TRBD2 aligns across 8 bases. This CDR3 region has 14 residues. Germline CDR1 and CDR2: GTSNPN and SVGIG (reference sequence). Losses at the gene ends were 3 bases for V and 5 bases for J; bases not matched to a gene: 5.

The gene calls are TRBV6-1 and TRBJ1-2, with 8 nucleotides matching TRBD1. This CDR3 has 18 residues. The germline gives CDR1 MNHNS, CDR2 SASEGT. V shed 0 bases, J shed 4 bases, and the junction held 13 bases outside the gene matches. As DNA, the CDR3 is TGTGCCAGCAGTGAAGCGCATGTAAGGGGACAGGTCCTCTATGGCTACACCTTC. Translated, it gives CASSEAHVRGQVLYGYTF.

Worth noting for this clone: The junction departs from germline at one end; a sequencing error may be responsible. This sequence joins TRBV27 and TRBJ1-2, with 7 bases lining up with TRBD1. The CDR3 covers 14 residues. Germline V gene lookup returns CDR1 MNHEY and CDR2 SMNVEV (reference sequence). The chain's CDR3 is CASSEADRDYGYTF. The CDR3 coding sequence is TGTGCCAGCAGTGAAGCCGACAGGGACTACGGCTACACCTTC.

The chain combines TRBV29-1 with TRBJ1-1, with D perhaps TRBD1 (6 bases). This CDR3 has 15 residues. V was cut by 6 bases and J by 1 base, with 18 bases left in between. Germline V gene data show CDR1 as SQVTM and CDR2 as ANQGSEA. For the CDR3, the DNA is TGCAGCGTGGGGGGGACATCTCACCCGAACACTGAAGCTTTCTTT. Amino acid sequence: CSVGGTSHPNTEAFF.

This clone is a singleton in its sample. This chain joins TRBV7-2 and TRBJ1-2; 8 positions agree with TRBD1. The CDR3 runs 14 residues. V was pared by 2 bases and J by 8 bases, with 7 bases of the junction left unmatched. Germline V lookup: CDR1 SGHTA, CDR2 FQGNSA. This chain's CDR3 is CASSLPRGLGGYTF. The CDR3 coding sequence is TGTGCCAGCAGCTTACCCAGGGGGCTGGGCGGCTACACCTTC.

The genes are TRBV15 and TRBJ1-1, with D unclear. The CDR3 contains 12 residues. V lost 5 bases and J lost 7, with 11 bases in between. CDR1 is LNHNV and CDR2 is YYDKDF in the germline V gene (reference sequence). The CDR3 sequence is CATSPPSIEAFF. Here the CDR3 DNA reads TGTGCCACCAGCCCGCCTTCAATTGAAGCTTTCTTT.

The chain employs TRBV7-9 and TRBJ2-2, with D possibly being TRBD1 (6 bases). Deletions cut 2 bases from V and 0 bases from J, with 10 bases between. The CDR3 extends over 16 amino acids. The germline CDR1 and CDR2 sequences are SEHNR and FQNEAQ (reference sequence). CDR3 residues: CASSLFTGSNTGELFF. CDR3 nucleotides: TGTGCCAGCAGCTTATTTACAGGGTCGAACACCGGGGAGCTGTTTTTT.

This chain joins TRBV24-1 and TRBJ2-5; tentatively, D is TRBD1 (5 bases). The ends were cut back, 4 bases at V and 2 bases at J, with 19 bases in the middle. CDR3 length: 17 amino acids. Per germline, CDR1 KGHDR and CDR2 SFDVKD. DNA of the CDR3: TGTGCCACCAGTGACTCTACCAGGCCCAAGGGGCAAGAGACCCAGTACTTC. Protein: CATSDSTRPKGQETQYF.

This clone was counted a single time. CDR3 in amino acids: CASSQVTGYGYTF. In nucleotides, the CDR3 is TGTGCCAGCAGCCAGGTGACAGGTTATGGCTACACCTTC. V and J are TRBV7-6 and TRBJ1-2, with D perhaps matching TRBD1 (6 bases). This CDR3 contains 13 residues. The germline CDR1 and CDR2 sequences are SGHVS and FNYEAQ. The germline V and J ends were trimmed by 5 bases and 5 bases, with 12 bases remaining between them. The variable domain in full, with the rest retrieved from reference TRBV7-6 and TRBJ1-2, is GAGVSQSPRYKVTKRGQDVALRCDPISGHVSLYWYRQALGQGPEFLTYFNYEAQQDKSGLPNDRFSAERPEGSISTLTIQRTEQRDSAMYRCASSQVTGYGYTFGSGTRLTVV.

The chain is built from TRBV19 and TRBJ2-3; no definite D call. Per germline, CDR1 LNHDA and CDR2 SQIVND (reference sequence). V shed 11 bases and J shed 7 bases, with 16 bases lying between them. The length of the CDR3 is 12 residues. CDR3 sequence: CASSMLTNTQYF. The CDR3 coding sequence is TGTGCCTCCAGTATGTTAACGAATACGCAGTATTTT.

V is TRBV5-6 and J is TRBJ1-4, with a tentative D call TRBD1 (5 bases). Germline CDR1 and CDR2: SGHDT and YYEEEE. The CDR3 is made up of 13 amino acids. The V and J ends lost 0 bases and 10 bases respectively, with 10 bases between them. The CDR3 sequence is CASSLARGGKLFF. CDR3 bases: TGTGCCAGCAGCTTGGCCCGGGGCGGAAAACTGTTTTTT.

With regard to this clone: The junction does not match germline at one end; this may be a read error. This chain links TRBV9 with TRBJ1-2; 7 bases line up with TRBD1. The germline V gene encodes CDR1 SGDLS and CDR2 YYNGEE. This CDR3 has 12 residues. Written as DNA, the CDR3 is TGTGCCAGCAGCGCAGAACAGGGGCCCCCGGACTTC. Amino acids: CASSAEQGPPDF.